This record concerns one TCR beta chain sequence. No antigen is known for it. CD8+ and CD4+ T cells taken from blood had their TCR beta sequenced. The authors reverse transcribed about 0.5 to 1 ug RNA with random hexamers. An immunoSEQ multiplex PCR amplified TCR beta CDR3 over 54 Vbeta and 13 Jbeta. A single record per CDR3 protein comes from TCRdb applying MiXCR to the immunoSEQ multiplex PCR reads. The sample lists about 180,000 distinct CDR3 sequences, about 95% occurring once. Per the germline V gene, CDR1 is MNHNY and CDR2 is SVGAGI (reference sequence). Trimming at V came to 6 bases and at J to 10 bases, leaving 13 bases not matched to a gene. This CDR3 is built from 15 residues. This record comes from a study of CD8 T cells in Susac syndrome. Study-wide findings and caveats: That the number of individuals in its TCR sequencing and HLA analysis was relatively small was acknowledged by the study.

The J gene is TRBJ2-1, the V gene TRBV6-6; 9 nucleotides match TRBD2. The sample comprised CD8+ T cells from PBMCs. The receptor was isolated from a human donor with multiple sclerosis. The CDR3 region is CASSLGLAGTGEQFF. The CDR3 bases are TGTGCCAGCAGCCTGGGGCTAGCGGGAACGGGGGAGCAGTTCTTC.